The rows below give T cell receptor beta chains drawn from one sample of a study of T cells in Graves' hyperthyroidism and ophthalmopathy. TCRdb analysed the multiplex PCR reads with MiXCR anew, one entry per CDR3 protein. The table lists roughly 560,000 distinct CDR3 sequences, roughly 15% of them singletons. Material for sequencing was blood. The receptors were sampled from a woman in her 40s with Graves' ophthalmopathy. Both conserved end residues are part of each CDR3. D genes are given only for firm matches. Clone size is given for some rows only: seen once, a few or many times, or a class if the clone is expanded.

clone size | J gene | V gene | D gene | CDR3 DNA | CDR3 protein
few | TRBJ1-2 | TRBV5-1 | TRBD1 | TGCGCCAGCAGCTTGGACACGGGACAGGACTATGGCTACACCTTC | CASSLDTGQDYGYTF
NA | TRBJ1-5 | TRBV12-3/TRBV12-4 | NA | TGTGCCAGCAGCAACGACAGGCGCAATCAGCCCCAGCATTTT | CASSNDRRNQPQHF
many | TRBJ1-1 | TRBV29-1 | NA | TGCAGCGTTATAGGGGGCACTGAAGCTTTCTTT | CSVIGGTEAFF
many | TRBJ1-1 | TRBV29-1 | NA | TGCAGCGTTGGGCCGCCAGGCGGGGCGTGGAACACTGAAGCTTTCTTT | CSVGPPGGAWNTEAFF
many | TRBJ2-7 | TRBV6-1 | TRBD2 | TGTGCCAGCAGAACTACTAGCGGGAGTTACTACGAGCAGTACTTC | CASRTTSGSYYEQYF
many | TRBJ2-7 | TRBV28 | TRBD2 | TGTGCCAGCAAGAAGCGGGAGACCTCCTACGAGCAGTACTTC | CASKKRETSYEQYF
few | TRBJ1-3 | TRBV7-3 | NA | TGTGCCAGCAGCTTAAGGTGGAGTAACGGAAACACCATATATTTT | CASSLRWSNGNTIYF
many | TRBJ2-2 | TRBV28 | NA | TGTGCCAGCAGTTCCGGTCCGGTTACCGGGGAGCTGTTTTTT | CASSSGPVTGELFF
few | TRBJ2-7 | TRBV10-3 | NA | TGTGCCATCAGTGACCCTAGGACGAGGGAGCAGTACTTC | CAISDPRTREQYF
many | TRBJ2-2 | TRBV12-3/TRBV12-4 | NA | TGTGCCAGCAGCCCGGGAGATGTAACCGGGGAGCTGTTTTTT | CASSPGDVTGELFF
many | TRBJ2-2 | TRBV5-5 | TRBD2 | TGTGCCAGCAGCTCAAGAGCGGGAGACTATACCGGGGAGCTGTTTTTT | CASSSRAGDYTGELFF
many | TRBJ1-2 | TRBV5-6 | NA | TGTGCCAGCAGGGCCGGGACGGCTTACTATGGCTACACCTTC | CASRAGTAYYGYTF
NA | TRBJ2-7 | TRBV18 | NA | TGTGCCAGCTCACCAGGGTTCCACGAGCAGTACTTC | CASSPGFHEQYF
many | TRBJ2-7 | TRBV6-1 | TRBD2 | TGTGCCAGCAGAAAGCGGGAGGGCCCGCTAAGCGAGCAGTACTTC | CASRKREGPLSEQYF
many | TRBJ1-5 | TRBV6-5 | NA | TGTGCCACCGCCTATGGGGCGGTGGGAATTAGCAATCAGCCCCAGCATTTT | CATAYGAVGISNQPQHF
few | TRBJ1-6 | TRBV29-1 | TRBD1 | TGCAGCGTTGAAGGACCCTGGGACAGGGATATTCCTGGCGTCTTCCCCCTCCACTTT | CSVEGPWDRDIPGVFPLHF
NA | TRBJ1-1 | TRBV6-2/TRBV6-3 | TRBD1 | TGTGCCAGCAGTTACCGTTCAGGGGACAGGGTCACTGAAGCTTTCTTT | CASSYRSGDRVTEAFF
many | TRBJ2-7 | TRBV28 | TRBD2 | TGTGCCAGCAGTTTACCCAGCTCCGGGACTAGCGGCCTCTACGAGCAGTACTTC | CASSLPSSGTSGLYEQYF
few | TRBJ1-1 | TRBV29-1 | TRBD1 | TGCAGCGTCGAGTCCCGGGACAGGGGGTACTTCGCTTTCTTT | CSVESRDRGYFAFF
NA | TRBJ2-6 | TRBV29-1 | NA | TGCAGCGTTGAAGGAGTGGCGAGCTCTGGGGCCAACGTCCTGACTTTC | CSVEGVASSGANVLTF
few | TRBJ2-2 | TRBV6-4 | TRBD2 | TGTGCCAGCAGTGCCTGGGGACTAGCGGGAGTAGGGCCCGGGGAGCTGTTTTTT | CASSAWGLAGVGPGELFF
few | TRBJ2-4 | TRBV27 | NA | TGTGCCAGCGGACACAACCCTGGCGGGAACATTCAGTACTTC | CASGHNPGGNIQYF
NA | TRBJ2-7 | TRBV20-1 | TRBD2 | TGCAGTGCCGAACTAGCGGGAGGCCACTCCTACGAGCAGTACTTC | CSAELAGGHSYEQYF
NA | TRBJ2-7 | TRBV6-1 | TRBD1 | TGTGCCAGCAGGGGCCAACAGGGGTCCTACGAGCAGTACTTC | CASRGQQGSYEQYF
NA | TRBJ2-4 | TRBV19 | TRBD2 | TGTGCCAGTAGCAACGTAGCTAGCGGGAGGACGAACATTCAGTACTTC | CASSNVASGRTNIQYF
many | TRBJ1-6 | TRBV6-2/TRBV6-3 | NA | TGTGCCAGCAGTTACGGGTTCGGATACTCCTATAATTCACCCCTCCACTTT | CASSYGFGYSYNSPLHF
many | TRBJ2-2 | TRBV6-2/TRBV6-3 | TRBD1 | TGTGCCAGCAGTTACGCAAGAGGAGTCAGGACAGGATCGAACACCGGGGAGCTGTTTTTT | CASSYARGVRTGSNTGELFF
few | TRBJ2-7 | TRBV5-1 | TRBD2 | TGCGCCAGCCTCAGTACTAGCGACAACCCCTTTGAGCAGTACTTC | CASLSTSDNPFEQYF
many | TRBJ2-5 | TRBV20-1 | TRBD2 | TGCAGTGCCCAGGCGGGAGGGCCGGTGGAGACCCAGTACTTC | CSAQAGGPVETQYF
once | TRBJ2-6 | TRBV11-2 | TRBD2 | TGTGCCCCCGGGGGTAGCGGGAGCTCTGGGGCCAACGTCCTGACTTTC | CAPGGSGSSGANVLTF
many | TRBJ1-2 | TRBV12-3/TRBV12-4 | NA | TGTGCCAGCAGTTTAGTGGGAGGCAGGGGTGACTATGGCTACACCTTC | CASSLVGGRGDYGYTF
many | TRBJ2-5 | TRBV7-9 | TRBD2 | TGTGCCAGCAGCTTATGGACTAGCGGGAGGGCCAAGGAGACCCAGTACTTC | CASSLWTSGRAKETQYF
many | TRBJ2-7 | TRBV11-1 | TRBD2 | TGTGCCAGCAGTACTAACGGGGGACTAGCGGGCTACGAGCAGTACTTC | CASSTNGGLAGYEQYF